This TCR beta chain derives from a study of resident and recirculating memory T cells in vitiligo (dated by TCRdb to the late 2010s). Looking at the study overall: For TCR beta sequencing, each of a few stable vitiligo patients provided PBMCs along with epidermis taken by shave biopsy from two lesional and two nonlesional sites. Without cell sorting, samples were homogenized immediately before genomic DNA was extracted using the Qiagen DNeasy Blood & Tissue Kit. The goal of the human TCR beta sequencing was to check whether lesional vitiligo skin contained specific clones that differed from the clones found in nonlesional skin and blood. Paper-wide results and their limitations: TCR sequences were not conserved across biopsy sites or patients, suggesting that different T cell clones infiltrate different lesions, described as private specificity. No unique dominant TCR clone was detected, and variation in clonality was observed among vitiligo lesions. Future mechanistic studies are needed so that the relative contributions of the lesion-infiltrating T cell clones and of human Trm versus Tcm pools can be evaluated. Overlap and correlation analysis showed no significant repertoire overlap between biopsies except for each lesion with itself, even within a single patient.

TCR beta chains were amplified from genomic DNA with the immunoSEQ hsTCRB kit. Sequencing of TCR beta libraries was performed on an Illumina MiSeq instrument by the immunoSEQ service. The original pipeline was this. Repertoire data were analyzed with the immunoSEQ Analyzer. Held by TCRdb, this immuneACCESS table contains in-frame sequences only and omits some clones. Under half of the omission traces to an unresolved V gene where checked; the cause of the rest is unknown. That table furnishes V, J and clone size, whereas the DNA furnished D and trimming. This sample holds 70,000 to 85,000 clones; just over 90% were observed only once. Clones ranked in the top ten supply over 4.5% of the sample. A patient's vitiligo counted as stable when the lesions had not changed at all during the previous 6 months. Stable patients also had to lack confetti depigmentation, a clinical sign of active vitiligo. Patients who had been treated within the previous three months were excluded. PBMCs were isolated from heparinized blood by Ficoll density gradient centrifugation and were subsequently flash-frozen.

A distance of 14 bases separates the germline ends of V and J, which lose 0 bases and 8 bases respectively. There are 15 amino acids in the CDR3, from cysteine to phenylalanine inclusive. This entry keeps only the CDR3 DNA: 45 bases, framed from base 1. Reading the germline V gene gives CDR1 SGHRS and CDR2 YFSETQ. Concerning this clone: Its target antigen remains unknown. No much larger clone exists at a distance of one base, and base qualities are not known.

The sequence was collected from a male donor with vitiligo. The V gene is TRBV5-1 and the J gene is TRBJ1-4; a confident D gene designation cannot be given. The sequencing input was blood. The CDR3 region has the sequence CASSLESGSGEKLFF. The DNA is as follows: TGCGCCAGCAGCTTGGAATCGGGGAGTGGAGAAAAACTGTTTTTT.